This TCR beta chain is drawn from a study of blood T cell repertoires in COVID-19. The CDR3 sequence is 13 residues long. Trimming removed 8 bases from V and 2 bases from J; junction bases left unmatched: 6. Here immunoSEQ multiplex PCR was the method, and the copy in TCRdb shows in-frame clones only, minus some. This table has 250,000 to 350,000 clones, 75% to 90% appearing once. This clone was seen a few times. V usage is TRBV12-3 or TRBV12-4 and J usage is TRBJ2-7; 7 bases map to TRBD1. The specimen was peripheral blood. The sequence was collected from a man younger than 35 with active or convalescent COVID-19. CDR3: CASSQQGPYEQYF. DNA for the CDR3: TGTGCCAGCTCTCAACAGGGGCCCTACGAGCAGTACTTC.